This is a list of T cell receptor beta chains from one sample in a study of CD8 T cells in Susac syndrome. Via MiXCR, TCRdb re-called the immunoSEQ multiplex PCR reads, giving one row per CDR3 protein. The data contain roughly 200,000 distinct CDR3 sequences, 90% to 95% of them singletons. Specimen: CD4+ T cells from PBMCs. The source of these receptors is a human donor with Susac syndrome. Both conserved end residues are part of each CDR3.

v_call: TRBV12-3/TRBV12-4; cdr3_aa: CASSLYSSPLHF
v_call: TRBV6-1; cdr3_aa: CASTLRGQRSTAGELFF
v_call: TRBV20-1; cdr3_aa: CSAKAQGRAFF
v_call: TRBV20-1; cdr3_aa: CSARASETQYF
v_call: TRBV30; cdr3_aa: CAWSRQGDQPQHF
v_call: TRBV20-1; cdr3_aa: CSASGPWTGRMGGNTIYF
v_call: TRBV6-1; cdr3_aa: CASSEAFMRSNQPQHF
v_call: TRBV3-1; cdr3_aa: CASSQDRRGSADTQYF
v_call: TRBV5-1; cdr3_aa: CASSLKLAGGETQYF
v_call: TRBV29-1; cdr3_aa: CSVLWMGQGQYF
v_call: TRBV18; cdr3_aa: CASSRDRDLSQPQHF
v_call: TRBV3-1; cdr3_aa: CASSQDVAGDQPQHF
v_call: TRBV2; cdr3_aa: CASTRGQKETQYF
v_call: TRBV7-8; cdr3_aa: CASSYNRVALHQPQHF
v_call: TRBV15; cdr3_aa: CATSRDLVVTGELFF
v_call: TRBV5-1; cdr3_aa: CASSDPGGTDTQYF
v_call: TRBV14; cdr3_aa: CASSQDWYGLFSYEQYF